This is a list of T cell receptor beta chains from one sample in a study of blood T cell repertoires in COVID-19. Clones were read by immunoSEQ multiplex PCR, and TCRdb kept only the in-frame ones, dropping some. Here the sample spans 70,000 or so clones, around 79% being singletons. Sequences were obtained from peripheral blood. The receptors were gathered from a woman in her 70s with acute or convalescent COVID-19. CDR3s include the opening cysteine and the closing phenylalanine or tryptophan. Each record gives: V gene, clone size, D gene, CDR3 length, J gene, CDR3 DNA, CDR3 protein. A D gene is named only where the DNA matches it firmly. Part of the rows lack a size; the others show once, few, many or a class for expanded clones.

v_gene: TRBV9
abundance: NA
d_gene: NA
len: 12
j_gene: TRBJ1-3
CDR3nt: TGTGCCAGCAGAGGGGGTGGAAACACCATATATTTT
CDR3aa: CASRGGGNTIYF

v_gene: TRBV28
abundance: NA
d_gene: NA
len: 15
j_gene: TRBJ2-3
CDR3nt: TGTGCCAGCAGTCTCCGGGACATTAAGAGAGATACGCAGTATTTT
CDR3aa: CASSLRDIKRDTQYF

v_gene: TRBV24-1
abundance: NA
d_gene: NA
len: 13
j_gene: TRBJ1-2
CDR3nt: TGTGCCACCAGTGACAGGGGTCGTGTCGGCTACACCTTC
CDR3aa: CATSDRGRVGYTF

v_gene: TRBV7-2
abundance: NA
d_gene: TRBD2
len: 18
j_gene: TRBJ2-1
CDR3nt: TGTGCCAGCAGCTCCGGGGGTAGCGGGAGGGCCGTCTACAATGAGCAGTTCTTC
CDR3aa: CASSSGGSGRAVYNEQFF

v_gene: TRBV9
abundance: few
d_gene: NA
len: 14
j_gene: TRBJ1-1
CDR3nt: TGTGCCAGCAGCGGACAGGCGACTAACACTGAAGCTTTCTTT
CDR3aa: CASSGQATNTEAFF

v_gene: TRBV27
abundance: NA
d_gene: NA
len: 15
j_gene: TRBJ1-3
CDR3nt: TGTGCCAGCAGTTTAAGTACTGCCTCTGGAAACACCATATATTTT
CDR3aa: CASSLSTASGNTIYF

v_gene: TRBV5-1
abundance: NA
d_gene: NA
len: 14
j_gene: TRBJ2-3
CDR3nt: TGCGCCAGCAGCCCCGGACGGGAGACAGATACGCAGTATTTT
CDR3aa: CASSPGRETDTQYF

v_gene: TRBV2
abundance: medium-sized
d_gene: NA
len: 13
j_gene: TRBJ1-2
CDR3nt: TGTGCCAGCAGTGAAGCACTAATCTTCGGCTACACCTTC
CDR3aa: CASSEALIFGYTF

v_gene: TRBV6-5
abundance: once
d_gene: TRBD1
len: 15
j_gene: TRBJ2-7
CDR3nt: TGTGCCAGCAGTTACAGTTCGGGACAGCCCTACGAGCAGTACTTC
CDR3aa: CASSYSSGQPYEQYF

v_gene: TRBV19
abundance: many
d_gene: NA
len: 14
j_gene: TRBJ1-2
CDR3nt: TGTGCCAGTTCCCGACAGGTTCAGAACTATGGCTACACCTTC
CDR3aa: CASSRQVQNYGYTF

v_gene: TRBV5-4
abundance: NA
d_gene: NA
len: 16
j_gene: TRBJ2-2
CDR3nt: TGTGCCAGCACCTCATCGGCAGGCGCGAACACCGGGGAGCTGTTTTTT
CDR3aa: CASTSSAGANTGELFF

v_gene: TRBV5-6
abundance: NA
d_gene: TRBD1
len: 15
j_gene: TRBJ1-1
CDR3nt: TGTGCCAGCAGCTTGTTAGACAGGGCGAACACTGAAGCTTTCTTT
CDR3aa: CASSLLDRANTEAFF

v_gene: TRBV19
abundance: NA
d_gene: TRBD1
len: 13
j_gene: TRBJ1-2
CDR3nt: TGTGCCAGTAGTCTCGGGACAGGGAGCGGCTACACCTTC
CDR3aa: CASSLGTGSGYTF

v_gene: TRBV7-2
abundance: NA
d_gene: TRBD1
len: 15
j_gene: TRBJ1-6
CDR3nt: TGTGCCAGCAGCGGCGGGACAGGAACGAATTCACCCCTCCACTTT
CDR3aa: CASSGGTGTNSPLHF

v_gene: TRBV27
abundance: few
d_gene: NA
len: 18
j_gene: TRBJ1-6
CDR3nt: TGTGCCAGCAGACCTCGCCCTGAGGCAGGGGTTATCGATTCACCCCTCCACTTT
CDR3aa: CASRPRPEAGVIDSPLHF

v_gene: TRBV11-2
abundance: NA
d_gene: TRBD2
len: 15
j_gene: TRBJ2-1
CDR3nt: TGTGCCAGCAGCTTGCGCCGGGAGGCCTTAAATGAGCAGTTCTTC
CDR3aa: CASSLRREALNEQFF

v_gene: TRBV20-1
abundance: NA
d_gene: TRBD2
len: 16
j_gene: TRBJ2-3
CDR3nt: TGCAGTGCTAGTCGGTCTAGCGGGAGGGGCACAGATACGCAGTATTTT
CDR3aa: CSASRSSGRGTDTQYF

v_gene: TRBV6-5
abundance: NA
d_gene: NA
len: 15
j_gene: TRBJ2-7
CDR3nt: TGTGCCAGCAGTTACCGCCGAGGCAGCCCCTACGAGCAGTACTTC
CDR3aa: CASSYRRGSPYEQYF

v_gene: TRBV5-1
abundance: NA
d_gene: NA
len: 13
j_gene: TRBJ1-1
CDR3nt: TGCGCCAGCAGCTTTTCCCCGGGGACTGAAGCTTTCTTT
CDR3aa: CASSFSPGTEAFF

v_gene: TRBV7-8
abundance: NA
d_gene: NA
len: 13
j_gene: TRBJ1-1
CDR3nt: TGTGCCAGCAGCTTAGAATCCGGGACTGAAGCTTTCTTT
CDR3aa: CASSLESGTEAFF

v_gene: TRBV30
abundance: NA
d_gene: NA
len: 13
j_gene: TRBJ1-1
CDR3nt: TGTGCCCGGGGGGTAGCGATGAACACTGAAGCTTTCTTT
CDR3aa: CARGVAMNTEAFF

v_gene: TRBV4-1
abundance: NA
d_gene: TRBD1
len: 17
j_gene: TRBJ2-2
CDR3nt: TGCGCCAGCAGCCCCGAGGGGGCAGGTCTAAACACCGGGGAGCTGTTTTTT
CDR3aa: CASSPEGAGLNTGELFF

v_gene: TRBV4-1
abundance: few
d_gene: NA
len: 15
j_gene: TRBJ1-1
CDR3nt: TGCGCCAGCAGCCCCCGGGAGGGATTGAACACTGAAGCTTTCTTT
CDR3aa: CASSPREGLNTEAFF

v_gene: TRBV13
abundance: NA
d_gene: NA
len: 15
j_gene: TRBJ2-7
CDR3nt: TGTGCCAGCAGCTTAGGCGGCAGGGCCCACTACGAGCAGTACTTC
CDR3aa: CASSLGGRAHYEQYF